This T cell receptor beta chain is from a study of T cell responses to AZD1222 COVID-19 vaccine. Trimming pared 5 bases from V and 7 bases from J, leaving 12 bases between. CDR1 and CDR2 (germline): LNHDA, SQIVND (reference sequence). The CDR3 contains 13 residues. Clones were sequenced by immunoSEQ multiplex PCR, and TCRdb holds only the in-frame ones, with some missing. Of roughly 71,000 clones listed, 75% to 90% are singletons. The chain uses TRBV19 and TRBJ1-5; maybe TRBD1 (5 bases). This sample comprised peripheral blood, obtained on day 0 of AZD1222 vaccination. The receptor comes from an adult in good health. CDR3 bases: TGTGCCAGTAGTCAAGACAGAGAACAGCCCCAGCATTTT. Translation gives CASSQDREQPQHF.